Listed below are T cell receptor beta chains from one sample, sequenced in a study of blood T cell repertoires in COVID-19. Libraries were prepared by immunoSEQ multiplex PCR; TCRdb keeps only in-frame clonotypes and omits some of them. The sample has fewer than 200,000 clones, 74% seen once. Sequencing was performed on peripheral blood. These receptors all come from an elderly woman with acute or convalescent COVID-19. Each CDR3 is given with its conserved first and last residue. Fields, in order: clone size, V gene, D gene, J gene, CDR3 protein, CDR3 DNA. A D gene is named only where the DNA matches it firmly. Part of the rows lack a size; the others show once, few, many or a class for expanded clones.

clone size: few; V gene: TRBV28; D gene: NA; J gene: TRBJ1-6; CDR3 protein: CASGLGGGSYNSPLHF; CDR3 DNA: TGTGCCAGCGGACTTGGGGGCGGCTCCTATAATTCACCCCTCCACTTT
clone size: few; V gene: TRBV7-9; D gene: NA; J gene: TRBJ1-3; CDR3 protein: CASSLSSGQTGNTIYF; CDR3 DNA: TGTGCCAGCAGCTTAAGCTCTGGACAGACTGGAAACACCATATATTTT
clone size: few; V gene: TRBV28; D gene: NA; J gene: TRBJ2-7; CDR3 protein: CASSSGTFFYEQYF; CDR3 DNA: TGTGCCAGCAGCTCCGGGACATTCTTTTACGAGCAGTACTTC
clone size: once; V gene: TRBV7-2; D gene: NA; J gene: TRBJ2-2; CDR3 protein: CASSPQGFTTGELFF; CDR3 DNA: TGTGCCAGCAGCCCCCAGGGATTTACCACCGGGGAGCTGTTTTTT
clone size: NA; V gene: TRBV12-3/TRBV12-4; D gene: NA; J gene: TRBJ1-2; CDR3 protein: CASRIQGYGYTF; CDR3 DNA: TGTGCCAGCAGGATACAGGGCTATGGCTACACCTTC
clone size: NA; V gene: TRBV19; D gene: NA; J gene: TRBJ2-7; CDR3 protein: CASSIDGRGSYEQYF; CDR3 DNA: TGTGCCAGTAGTATAGACGGCAGGGGATCCTACGAGCAGTACTTC
clone size: NA; V gene: TRBV10-1; D gene: TRBD2; J gene: TRBJ2-7; CDR3 protein: CASSYSTSGRYEQYF; CDR3 DNA: TGCGCCAGCAGTTATTCTACTAGCGGGAGATACGAGCAGTACTTC
clone size: NA; V gene: TRBV5-1; D gene: TRBD1; J gene: TRBJ2-1; CDR3 protein: CASSAGQGPYNEQFF; CDR3 DNA: TGCGCCAGCAGCGCGGGACAGGGACCCTACAATGAGCAGTTCTTC
clone size: once; V gene: TRBV5-4; D gene: NA; J gene: TRBJ1-2; CDR3 protein: CASSLRFLGDYGYTF; CDR3 DNA: TGTGCCAGCAGCCTGAGGTTTCTTGGTGACTATGGCTACACCTTC
clone size: NA; V gene: TRBV27; D gene: TRBD1; J gene: TRBJ1-1; CDR3 protein: CASSLYGQGAEAFF; CDR3 DNA: TGTGCCAGCAGTTTATACGGACAGGGGGCTGAAGCTTTCTTT
clone size: NA; V gene: TRBV5-1; D gene: NA; J gene: TRBJ2-5; CDR3 protein: CASRPTRVGETQYF; CDR3 DNA: TGCGCCAGCAGACCCACCAGGGTGGGAGAGACCCAGTACTTC
clone size: NA; V gene: TRBV30; D gene: NA; J gene: TRBJ2-7; CDR3 protein: CAWSLLFEQYF; CDR3 DNA: TGTGCCTGGAGTCTTCTCTTCGAGCAGTACTTC
clone size: few; V gene: TRBV6-1; D gene: TRBD1; J gene: TRBJ2-5; CDR3 protein: CASSEETGGLLAGSQETQYF; CDR3 DNA: TGTGCCAGCAGTGAGGAGACAGGGGGTTTATTAGCGGGTTCTCAAGAGACCCAGTACTTC
clone size: NA; V gene: TRBV5-1; D gene: NA; J gene: TRBJ2-3; CDR3 protein: CASSPISTDTQYF; CDR3 DNA: TGCGCCAGCAGCCCAATTTCCACAGATACGCAGTATTTT
clone size: NA; V gene: TRBV15; D gene: TRBD2; J gene: TRBJ2-3; CDR3 protein: CATSRDGSATSGRGNTQYF; CDR3 DNA: TGTGCCACCAGCAGAGATGGCTCCGCCACTAGCGGGAGAGGGAATACGCAGTATTTT
clone size: NA; V gene: TRBV7-9; D gene: TRBD1; J gene: TRBJ1-1; CDR3 protein: CASSRGQGKGTEAFF; CDR3 DNA: TGTGCCAGCAGCCGAGGACAGGGGAAGGGGACTGAAGCTTTCTTT
clone size: NA; V gene: TRBV2; D gene: TRBD1; J gene: TRBJ2-5; CDR3 protein: CASSEVHDRGETQYF; CDR3 DNA: TGTGCCAGCAGTGAAGTACATGACAGGGGTGAGACCCAGTACTTC
clone size: NA; V gene: TRBV10-3; D gene: NA; J gene: TRBJ1-3; CDR3 protein: CAISGNNGNTIYF; CDR3 DNA: TGTGCCATCAGTGGTAACAATGGAAACACCATATATTTT
clone size: NA; V gene: TRBV5-1; D gene: TRBD1; J gene: TRBJ1-1; CDR3 protein: CASSLGTQGSEAFF; CDR3 DNA: TGCGCCAGCAGCTTGGGTACACAGGGGTCGGAAGCTTTCTTT
clone size: NA; V gene: TRBV27; D gene: TRBD1; J gene: TRBJ1-2; CDR3 protein: CASSTSGTGRLYGYTF; CDR3 DNA: TGTGCCAGCAGCACTTCCGGGACAGGCCGACTCTATGGCTACACCTTC
clone size: NA; V gene: TRBV29-1; D gene: TRBD2; J gene: TRBJ2-3; CDR3 protein: CSVDRLAGGTDTQYF; CDR3 DNA: TGCAGCGTTGATCGATTAGCGGGAGGAACAGATACGCAGTATTTT
clone size: NA; V gene: TRBV3-1/TRBV3-2; D gene: TRBD2; J gene: TRBJ2-7; CDR3 protein: CASSQDERLAVSYEQYF; CDR3 DNA: TGTGCCAGCAGCCAAGATGAACGACTAGCGGTCTCCTACGAGCAGTACTTC
clone size: NA; V gene: TRBV21-1; D gene: NA; J gene: TRBJ2-7; CDR3 protein: CASSKRDRDRGSYEQYF; CDR3 DNA: TGTGCCAGCAGCAAACGAGACAGGGACAGGGGATCCTACGAGCAGTACTTC
clone size: few; V gene: TRBV2; D gene: NA; J gene: TRBJ1-5; CDR3 protein: CASTNSQNQPQHF; CDR3 DNA: TGTGCCAGCACTAACAGCCAAAATCAGCCCCAGCATTTT
clone size: once; V gene: TRBV9; D gene: NA; J gene: TRBJ2-1; CDR3 protein: CASSPRDLRYEQFF; CDR3 DNA: TGTGCCAGCAGCCCTCGGGACTTAAGGTATGAGCAGTTCTTC
clone size: NA; V gene: TRBV7-7; D gene: TRBD2; J gene: TRBJ2-5; CDR3 protein: CASSPGGRETQYF; CDR3 DNA: TGTGCCAGCAGCCCGGGCGGGAGAGAGACCCAGTACTTC
clone size: NA; V gene: TRBV10-3; D gene: TRBD2; J gene: TRBJ2-3; CDR3 protein: CAISPRLADSTDTQYF; CDR3 DNA: TGTGCCATCAGTCCTCGACTAGCGGATAGCACAGATACGCAGTATTTT
clone size: NA; V gene: TRBV5-1; D gene: TRBD1; J gene: TRBJ1-1; CDR3 protein: CASSDRQGGTEAFF; CDR3 DNA: TGCGCCAGCAGCGATAGACAGGGCGGCACTGAAGCTTTCTTT
clone size: many; V gene: TRBV18; D gene: TRBD2; J gene: TRBJ2-5; CDR3 protein: CASSPGLGRGAAQYF; CDR3 DNA: TGTGCCAGCTCACCGGGACTAGGGCGAGGAGCGGCCCAGTACTTC
clone size: once; V gene: TRBV19; D gene: NA; J gene: TRBJ1-5; CDR3 protein: CASSYRDQPQHF; CDR3 DNA: TGTGCCAGTAGTTACAGGGATCAGCCCCAGCATTTT
clone size: NA; V gene: TRBV20-1; D gene: TRBD2; J gene: TRBJ2-1; CDR3 protein: CSAWTRGEQFF; CDR3 DNA: TGCAGTGCTTGGACTAGGGGTGAGCAGTTCTTC
clone size: once; V gene: TRBV7-9; D gene: TRBD2; J gene: TRBJ2-7; CDR3 protein: CASSRRLAGVPEQYF; CDR3 DNA: TGTGCCAGCAGCCGGAGACTAGCGGGAGTTCCCGAGCAGTACTTC
clone size: NA; V gene: TRBV5-6; D gene: NA; J gene: TRBJ2-2; CDR3 protein: CASRLISSTGELFF; CDR3 DNA: TGTGCCAGCAGACTTATTAGTTCTACCGGGGAGCTGTTTTTT
clone size: few; V gene: TRBV28; D gene: NA; J gene: TRBJ1-5; CDR3 protein: CASRGRSEQPQHF; CDR3 DNA: TGTGCCAGCAGGGGGAGGTCGGAACAGCCCCAGCATTTT
clone size: NA; V gene: TRBV27; D gene: TRBD1; J gene: TRBJ2-7; CDR3 protein: CASSFHRDSYEQYF; CDR3 DNA: TGTGCCAGCAGTTTTCACAGGGACAGCTACGAGCAGTACTTC
clone size: few; V gene: TRBV7-2; D gene: NA; J gene: TRBJ1-3; CDR3 protein: CASSLRRSSGNTIYF; CDR3 DNA: TGTGCCAGCAGCCTTCGGCGGTCCTCTGGAAACACCATATATTTT
clone size: few; V gene: TRBV5-4; D gene: NA; J gene: TRBJ2-7; CDR3 protein: CASSLLNRETGEQYF; CDR3 DNA: TGTGCCAGCAGCTTACTTAACAGGGAGACTGGCGAGCAGTACTTC
clone size: NA; V gene: TRBV3-1/TRBV3-2; D gene: TRBD1; J gene: TRBJ1-3; CDR3 protein: CASSPTGGLDTIYF; CDR3 DNA: TGTGCCAGCAGCCCGACAGGGGGCTTGGACACCATATATTTT
clone size: few; V gene: TRBV18; D gene: TRBD1; J gene: TRBJ2-7; CDR3 protein: CASSLTGEGVYEQYF; CDR3 DNA: TGTGCCAGCTCCCTGACAGGGGAAGGGGTCTACGAGCAGTACTTC
clone size: NA; V gene: TRBV2; D gene: TRBD2; J gene: TRBJ2-1; CDR3 protein: CARTGGSTYNEQFF; CDR3 DNA: TGTGCCAGAACTGGCGGGAGCACCTATAATGAGCAGTTCTTC
clone size: NA; V gene: TRBV27; D gene: TRBD1; J gene: TRBJ2-7; CDR3 protein: CASQRTGSTYEQYF; CDR3 DNA: TGTGCCAGCCAAAGGACAGGATCGACCTACGAGCAGTACTTC
clone size: NA; V gene: TRBV6-7; D gene: NA; J gene: TRBJ1-1; CDR3 protein: CASSYSFLGRRGENTEAFF; CDR3 DNA: TGTGCCAGCAGTTACTCATTCTTGGGCAGGCGGGGCGAGAACACTGAAGCTTTCTTT
clone size: NA; V gene: TRBV6-5; D gene: NA; J gene: TRBJ2-7; CDR3 protein: CASSSKGRGEQYF; CDR3 DNA: TGTGCCAGCAGTTCCAAAGGCAGGGGCGAGCAGTACTTC
clone size: NA; V gene: TRBV24-1; D gene: NA; J gene: TRBJ1-4; CDR3 protein: CATSDSRWGTGEKLFF; CDR3 DNA: TGTGCCACCAGTGACTCGCGGTGGGGGACTGGCGAAAAACTGTTTTTT
clone size: NA; V gene: TRBV10-3; D gene: TRBD2; J gene: TRBJ2-1; CDR3 protein: CAIGDLTSGSGNEQFF; CDR3 DNA: TGTGCCATCGGCGATCTGACTAGCGGGAGTGGCAATGAGCAGTTCTTC